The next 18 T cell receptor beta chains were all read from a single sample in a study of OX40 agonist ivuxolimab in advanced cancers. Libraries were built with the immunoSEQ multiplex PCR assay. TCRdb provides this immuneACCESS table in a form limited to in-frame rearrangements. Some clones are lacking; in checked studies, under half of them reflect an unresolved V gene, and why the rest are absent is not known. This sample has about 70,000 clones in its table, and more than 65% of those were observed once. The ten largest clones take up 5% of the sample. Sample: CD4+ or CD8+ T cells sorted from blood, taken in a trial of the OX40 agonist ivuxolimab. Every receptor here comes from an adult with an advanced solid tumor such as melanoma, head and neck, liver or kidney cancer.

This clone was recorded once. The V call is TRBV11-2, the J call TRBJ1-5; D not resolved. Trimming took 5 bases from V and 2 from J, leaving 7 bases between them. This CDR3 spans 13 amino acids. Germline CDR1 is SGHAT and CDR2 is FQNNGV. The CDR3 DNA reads TGTGCCAGCAGCACTTCAGGCAATCAGCCCCAGCATTTT. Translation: CASSTSGNQPQHF.

The CDR3 is CASSYSQGGVGYTF. The DNA for the CDR3 is TGTGCCAGCAGTTACTCGCAGGGAGGGGTCGGCTACACCTTC. The chain employs TRBV6-6 and TRBJ1-2; perhaps TRBD1 as D (5 bases). Germline V gene lookup returns CDR1 MNHNY and CDR2 SVGAGI (reference sequence). CDR3 length: 14 residues. The V end was cut by 0 bases, the J end by 8 bases, with 13 bases between.

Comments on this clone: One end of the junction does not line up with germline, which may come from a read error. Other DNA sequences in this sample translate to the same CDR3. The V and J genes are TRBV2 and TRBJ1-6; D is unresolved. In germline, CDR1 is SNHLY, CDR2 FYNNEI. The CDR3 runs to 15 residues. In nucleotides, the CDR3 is TGTGCCAGTAGTGGGGAGGACGGCCTTTGGTCACCCCTCCACTTT. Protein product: CASSGEDGLWSPLHF.

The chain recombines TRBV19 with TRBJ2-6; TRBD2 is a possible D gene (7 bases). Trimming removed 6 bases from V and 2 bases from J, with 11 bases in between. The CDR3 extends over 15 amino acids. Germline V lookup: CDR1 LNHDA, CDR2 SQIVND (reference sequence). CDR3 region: CASSTGRAGANVLTF. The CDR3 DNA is TGTGCCAGTAGCACAGGGAGGGCTGGGGCCAACGTCCTGACTTTC.

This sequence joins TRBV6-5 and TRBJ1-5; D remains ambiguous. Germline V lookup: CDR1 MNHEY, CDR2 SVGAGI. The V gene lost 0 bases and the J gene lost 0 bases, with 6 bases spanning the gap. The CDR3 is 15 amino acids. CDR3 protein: CASSYSAFSNQPQHF. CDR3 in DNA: TGTGCCAGCAGTTACTCGGCTTTTAGCAATCAGCCCCAGCATTTT.

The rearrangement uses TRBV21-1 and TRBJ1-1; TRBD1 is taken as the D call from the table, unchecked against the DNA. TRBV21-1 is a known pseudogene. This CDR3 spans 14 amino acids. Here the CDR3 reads CASSKKSVNTEAFF. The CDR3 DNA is TGTGCCAGCAGCAAAAAATCAGTGAACACTGAAGCTTTCTTT.

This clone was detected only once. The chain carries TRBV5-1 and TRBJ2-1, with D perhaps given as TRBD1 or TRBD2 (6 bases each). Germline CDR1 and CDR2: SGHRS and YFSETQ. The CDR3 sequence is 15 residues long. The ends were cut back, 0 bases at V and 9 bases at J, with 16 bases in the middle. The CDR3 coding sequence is TGCGCCAGCAGCTTGGGCCAGGGGACTCGCGGTGAGCAGTTCTTC. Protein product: CASSLGQGTRGEQFF. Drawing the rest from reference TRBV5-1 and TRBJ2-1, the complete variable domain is KAGVTQTPRYLIKTRGQQVTLSCSPISGHRSVSWYQQTPGQGLQFLFEYFSETQRNKGNFPGRFSGRQFSNSRSEMNVSTLELGDSALYLCASSLGQGTRGEQFFGPGTRLTVL.

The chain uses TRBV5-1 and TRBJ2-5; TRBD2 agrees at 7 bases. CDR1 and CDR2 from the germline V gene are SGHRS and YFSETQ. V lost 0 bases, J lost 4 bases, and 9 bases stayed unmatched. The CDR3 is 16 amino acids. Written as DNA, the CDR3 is TGCGCCAGCAGCTTGGCCCCTGGACTAGAAAGAGAGACCCAGTACTTC. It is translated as CASSLAPGLERETQYF.

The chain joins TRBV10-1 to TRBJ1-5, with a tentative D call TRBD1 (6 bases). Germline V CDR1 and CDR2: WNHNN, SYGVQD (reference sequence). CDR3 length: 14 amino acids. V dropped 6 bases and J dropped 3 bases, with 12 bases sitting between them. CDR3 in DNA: TGCGCCAGCAGGAGGGGGGGATACAATCAGCCCCAGCATTTT. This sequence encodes CASRRGGYNQPQHF.

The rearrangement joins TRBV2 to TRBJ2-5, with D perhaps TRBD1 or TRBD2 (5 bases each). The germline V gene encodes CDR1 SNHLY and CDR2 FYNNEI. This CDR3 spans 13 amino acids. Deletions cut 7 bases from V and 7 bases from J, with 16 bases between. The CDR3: CASMREGDGTQYF. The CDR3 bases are TGTGCCAGCATGAGGGAAGGGGACGGGACCCAGTACTTC. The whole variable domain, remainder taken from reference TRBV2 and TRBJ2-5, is EPEVTQTPSHQVTQMGQEVILRCVPISNHLYFYWYRQILGQKVEFLVSFYNNEISEKSEIFDDQFSVERPDGSNFTLKIRSTKLEDSAMYFCASMREGDGTQYFGPGTRLLVL.

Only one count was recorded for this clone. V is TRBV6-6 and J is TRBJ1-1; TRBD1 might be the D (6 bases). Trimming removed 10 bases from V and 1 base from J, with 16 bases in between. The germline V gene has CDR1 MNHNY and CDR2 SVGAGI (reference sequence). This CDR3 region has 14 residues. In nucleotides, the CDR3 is TGTGCCACCCTACTCGACAGGACGAACACTGAAGCTTTCTTT. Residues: CATLLDRTNTEAFF.

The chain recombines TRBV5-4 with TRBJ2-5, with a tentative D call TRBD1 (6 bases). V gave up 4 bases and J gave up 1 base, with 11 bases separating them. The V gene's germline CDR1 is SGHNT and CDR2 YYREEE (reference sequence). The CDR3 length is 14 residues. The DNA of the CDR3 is TGTGCCAGCAGCAAACAGGGTCCCCAAGAGACCCAGTACTTC. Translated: CASSKQGPQETQYF. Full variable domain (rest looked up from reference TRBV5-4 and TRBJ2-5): ETGVTQSPTHLIKTRGQQVTLRCSSQSGHNTVSWYQQALGQGPQFIFQYYREEENGRGNFPPRFSGLQFPNYSSELNVNALELDDSALYLCASSKQGPQETQYFGPGTRLLVL.

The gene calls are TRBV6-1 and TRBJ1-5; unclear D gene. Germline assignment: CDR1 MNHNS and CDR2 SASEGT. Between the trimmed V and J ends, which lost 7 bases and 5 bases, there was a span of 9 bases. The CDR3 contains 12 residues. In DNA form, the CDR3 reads TGTGCCAGCAAAATGGCGGATCAGCCCCAGCATTTT. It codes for CASKMADQPQHF.

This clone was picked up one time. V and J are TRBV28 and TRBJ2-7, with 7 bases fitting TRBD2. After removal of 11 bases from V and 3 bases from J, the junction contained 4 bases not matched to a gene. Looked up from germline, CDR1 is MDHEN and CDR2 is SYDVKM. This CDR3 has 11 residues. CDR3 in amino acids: CAWGGIYEQYF. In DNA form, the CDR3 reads TGTGCCTGGGGGGGGATCTACGAGCAGTACTTC.

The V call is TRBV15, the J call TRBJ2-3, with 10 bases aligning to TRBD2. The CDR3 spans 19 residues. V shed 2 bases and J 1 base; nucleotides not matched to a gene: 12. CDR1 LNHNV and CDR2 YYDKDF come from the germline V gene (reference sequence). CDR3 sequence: CATSRPALAGAGGTDTQYF. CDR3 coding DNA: TGTGCCACCAGCAGACCGGCTCTAGCGGGGGCCGGGGGCACAGATACGCAGTATTTT.

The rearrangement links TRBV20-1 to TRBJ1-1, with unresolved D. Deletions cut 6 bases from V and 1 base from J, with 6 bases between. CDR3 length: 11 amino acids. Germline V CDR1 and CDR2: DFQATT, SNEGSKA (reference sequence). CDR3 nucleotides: TGCAGTGCGGCGCAGAACACTGAAGCTTTCTTT. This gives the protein CSAAQNTEAFF.

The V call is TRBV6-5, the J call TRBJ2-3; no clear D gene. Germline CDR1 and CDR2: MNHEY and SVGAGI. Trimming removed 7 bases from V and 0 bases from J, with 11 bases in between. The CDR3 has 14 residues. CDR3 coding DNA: TGTGCCAGCACCCAGGACGAAAGCACAGATACGCAGTATTTT. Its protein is CASTQDESTDTQYF.

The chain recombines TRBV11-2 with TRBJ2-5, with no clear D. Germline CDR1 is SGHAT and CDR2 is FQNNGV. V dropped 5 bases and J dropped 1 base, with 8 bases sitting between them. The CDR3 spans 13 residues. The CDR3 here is CASSEQLQETQYF. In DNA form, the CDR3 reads TGTGCCAGCAGCGAGCAGCTCCAAGAGACCCAGTACTTC.